This entry lists 18 T cell receptor beta chains sequenced from one sample in a study of T cells after yellow fever vaccination (dated by TCRdb to the late 2010s). Reading the label with the study, this specimen's treatment or condition is: live attenuated yellow fever vaccine strain. Receptor amplification or capture employed 5' RACE. Instrument used: Illumina NovaSeq 6000. TCRdb reran the public reads through fastp at Q25 and MiXCR, keeping productive beta chains. Rows with a matching CDR3 protein are joined into one entry that keeps the most common DNA and genes. The sample includes roughly 320,000 distinct CDR3 sequences, with roughly a tenth observed a single time. The ten largest account for over 3% of the sample. The sequencing used CD4+ T cells sorted from PBMCs, collected 45 days after the yellow fever booster vaccination. These receptor sequences come from a man aged 18 to 30 who received the YFV17D yellow fever vaccine.

As DNA, the CDR3 is TGTGCCAGCAGGGCCGTGCCAAAGGGACAGCCCCAGCATTTT. Its translation is CASRAVPKGQPQHF. The chain carries TRBV6-2 or TRBV6-3 and TRBJ1-5; D uncertain. The V and J ends lost 6 bases and 7 bases respectively, with 16 bases between them. The CDR3 spans 14 residues. CDR1 and CDR2 (germline): MNHEY, SVGEGT.

The rearrangement joins TRBV6-2 or TRBV6-3 to TRBJ2-4, with no clear D. The CDR3 runs to 13 residues. CDR1 is MNHEY and CDR2 is SVGEGT in the germline V gene. The V end lost 2 bases, the J end lost 6 bases, and 8 bases lay between the germline ends. The CDR3 loop is CASSYPPLNIQYF. In DNA form, the CDR3 reads TGTGCCAGCAGTTACCCCCCCCTAAACATTCAGTACTTC.

This clonotype has more than one count but fewer than ten. This sequence joins TRBV9 and TRBJ1-2; D gene uncertain. This CDR3 contains 14 residues. The V gene lost 0 bases and the J gene lost 8 bases, with 14 bases spanning the gap. Per germline, CDR1 SGDLS and CDR2 YYNGEE. The CDR3 is CASSVGLGGTGYTF. The CDR3 DNA follows: TGTGCCAGCAGCGTAGGGCTCGGTGGAACGGGCTACACCTTC.

The V and J genes are TRBV30 and TRBJ1-6; 7 positions agree with TRBD1. CDR1 GTSNPN and CDR2 SVGIG come from the germline V gene (reference sequence). V shed 0 bases, J shed 12 bases, and the junction held 14 bases outside the gene matches. The CDR3 has 16 amino acids. CDR3 nucleotide sequence: TGTGCCTGGAGTGTAACAGGGGCCGGCGCCTGGGGACCCCTCCACTTT. Translating it yields CAWSVTGAGAWGPLHF. The entire variable domain, with the rest obtained from reference TRBV30 and TRBJ1-6, is as follows: SQTIHQWPATLVQPVGSPLSLECTVEGTSNPNLYWYRQAAGRGLQLLFYSVGIGQISSEVPQNLSASRPQDRQFILSSKKLLLSDSGFYLCAWSVTGAGAWGPLHFGNGTRLTVT.

This rearrangement joins TRBV5-1 to TRBJ2-6; D remains ambiguous. CDR1 is SGHRS, CDR2 YFSETQ, per germline. The CDR3 contains 14 residues. V was cut by 0 bases and J by 4 bases, with 5 bases left in between. The CDR3 loop is CASSLGQGANVLTF. In nucleotides, the CDR3 is TGCGCCAGCAGCTTGGGCCAGGGGGCCAACGTCCTGACTTTC.

This clonotype was counted between two and nine times. V is TRBV19 and J is TRBJ2-5, with D hard to call. CDR3 size: 13 residues. CDR1 and CDR2 from the germline V gene are LNHDA and SQIVND (reference sequence). The ends were cut back, 3 bases at V and 1 base at J, with 6 bases in the middle. The DNA for the CDR3 is TGTGCCAGTAGTATCCAGCTCCAAGAGACCCAGTACTTC. Translating it yields CASSIQLQETQYF. Filled out from reference TRBV19 and TRBJ2-5, the complete variable domain reads DGGITQSPKYLFRKEGQNVTLSCEQNLNHDAMYWYRQDPGQGLRLIYYSQIVNDFQKGDIAEGYSVSREKKESFPLTVTSAQKNPTAFYLCASSIQLQETQYFGPGTRLLVL.

The chain joins TRBV7-2 to TRBJ1-1; TRBD1 matches at 10 bases. The CDR3 has 14 residues. Germline trimming cut 5 bases from V and 5 bases from J; bases unmatched to any gene: 5. Germline CDR1 SGHTA, CDR2 FQGNSA. The CDR3 sequence: CASSTKDRGTEAFF. CDR3 coding DNA: TGTGCCAGCAGCACGAAGGACAGGGGGACTGAAGCTTTCTTT.

This clonotype has at least ten counts. This chain connects TRBV7-9 to TRBJ1-6; 10 nucleotides line up with TRBD1. V lost 6 bases and J lost 3; bases outside the gene matches: 11. CDR1 is SEHNR and CDR2 is FQNEAQ in the germline V gene (reference sequence). There are 18 residues in the CDR3. For the CDR3, the DNA is TGTGCCAGCAGTCGGAGACAGGGGGCTCACCTCTATAATTCACCCCTCCACTTT. Translation gives CASSRRQGAHLYNSPLHF.

Only a few counts were recorded for this clonotype. The V and J genes are TRBV11-2 and TRBJ1-3, with 9 bases matching TRBD1. From germline, CDR1 is SGHAT and CDR2 FQNNGV. V lost 5 bases to trimming and J lost 0 bases; unmatched junction nucleotides: 5. This CDR3 has 16 residues. The CDR3: CASSQGQGRSGNTIYF. CDR3 nucleotide sequence: TGTGCCAGCAGCCAAGGACAGGGGCGCTCTGGAAACACCATATATTTT. The full variable domain, in which reference TRBV11-2 and TRBJ1-3 provide the parts outside the CDR3, is EAGVAQSPRYKIIEKRQSVAFWCNPISGHATLYWYQQILGQGPKLLIQFQNNGVVDDSQLPKDRFSAERLKGVDSTLKIQPAKLEDSAVYLCASSQGQGRSGNTIYFGEGSWLTVV.

In this sample, this clonotype turned up a few times. The J gene is TRBJ1-4, the V gene TRBV14, with D perhaps TRBD1 (6 bases). From germline, CDR1 is SGHDN and CDR2 FVKESK. The CDR3 contains 13 residues. V dropped 6 bases and J dropped 7 bases, with 12 bases sitting between them. The CDR3 DNA reads as TGTGCCAGCAGGTACAGGGAGGGTGAAAAACTGTTTTTT. This encodes CASRYREGEKLFF.

This clonotype has more than one count but fewer than ten. The chain recombines TRBV5-1 with TRBJ2-4; TRBD1 matches at 9 bases. Germline V gene lookup returns CDR1 SGHRS and CDR2 YFSETQ. V shed 3 bases and J 4 bases; nucleotides not matched to a gene: 8. CDR3 length equals 16 residues. The CDR3 loop reads CASSSTPGTGKNIQYF. CDR3 coding DNA: TGCGCCAGCAGCTCAACCCCCGGGACAGGGAAAAACATTCAGTACTTC.

The gene calls are TRBV29-1 and TRBJ1-1; maybe TRBD1 (6 bases). The CDR3 contains 15 residues. V shed 8 bases and J shed 7 bases, with 26 bases lying between them. The germline V gene has CDR1 SQVTM and CDR2 ANQGSEA. CDR3 sequence: CSSKRGPGDDLEAFF. CDR3 nucleotide sequence: TGCAGCTCCAAGAGGGGACCAGGGGACGACCTTGAAGCTTTCTTT.

This chain connects TRBV3-1 to TRBJ2-1, with a tentative D call TRBD2 (7 bases). The CDR3 runs 13 residues. With 5 bases removed from V and 14 bases from J, the gap between germline ends came to 19 bases. The germline V gene has CDR1 LGHDT and CDR2 YNNKEL (reference sequence). The CDR3 nucleotides are TGTGCCAGCAGCGCTAGCTTGGGGGGGCCTGAGTTCTTC. Translating it yields CASSASLGGPEFF.

The chain recombines TRBV7-3 with TRBJ2-5, with D tentatively TRBD2 (6 bases). This CDR3 comprises 14 residues. V was trimmed by 5 bases and J by 5 bases, leaving 15 bases between them. CDR1 is SGHTA, CDR2 FQGTGA, per germline. The CDR3 sequence: CASSPRGGVETQYF. Written as DNA, the CDR3 is TGTGCCAGCAGCCCTAGGGGCGGGGTGGAGACCCAGTACTTC.

The rearrangement joins TRBV27 to TRBJ2-7; no clear D. Germline values: CDR1 MNHEY, CDR2 SMNVEV (reference sequence). CDR3 length: 15 residues. V lost 0 bases and J 12 bases, leaving 21 bases between the germline ends. DNA for the CDR3: TGTGCCAGCAGTTTATCTTTCGGGTCCTACGAGCAGTGGTACTTC. Encoded protein: CASSLSFGSYEQWYF.

There are a few counts of this clonotype. The J gene is TRBJ2-7, the V gene TRBV5-1; tentative D call: TRBD1 (6 bases). CDR3 length equals 14 residues. V lost 0 bases and J 6 bases, leaving 13 bases between the germline ends. Germline V lookup: CDR1 SGHRS, CDR2 YFSETQ. The CDR3 DNA sequence: TGCGCCAGCAGCTTGGACCTACAGGGTAGCGAGCAGTACTTC. Protein product: CASSLDLQGSEQYF. Full variable domain (missing parts from reference TRBV5-1 and TRBJ2-7): KAGVTQTPRYLIKTRGQQVTLSCSPISGHRSVSWYQQTPGQGLQFLFEYFSETQRNKGNFPGRFSGRQFSNSRSEMNVSTLELGDSALYLCASSLDLQGSEQYFGPGTRLTVT.

This clonotype turned up a few times. The chain joins TRBV4-3 to TRBJ1-5, with 7 bases aligning to TRBD1. Per the germline V gene, CDR1 is LGHNA and CDR2 is YSLEER. The CDR3 loop spans 14 amino acids. Germline trimming cut 3 bases from V and 3 bases from J; bases unmatched to any gene: 2. The CDR3 coding sequence is TGCGCCAGCAGCCAGGGGACAGACAATCAGCCCCAGCATTTT. It codes for CASSQGTDNQPQHF.

This clonotype was found a few times. The V gene is TRBV7-9, the J gene TRBJ2-7; D may correspond to TRBD1 or TRBD2 (5 bases each). The CDR3 is 16 residues long. CDR1 is SEHNR and CDR2 is FQNEAQ in the germline V gene (reference sequence). Trimming removed 5 bases from V and 4 bases from J, with 21 bases in between. CDR3 sequence: CASSPVFRDGLYEQYF. In DNA, the CDR3 is TGTGCCAGCAGCCCTGTCTTTCGGGACGGGCTGTACGAGCAGTACTTC.